This T cell receptor (beta chain) derives from a study of a mutant IDH1 vaccine in newly diagnosed glioma (dated by TCRdb to the early 2020s). Background on the whole study: Of the approximately 35 treated patients, approximately 60% were male and approximately 38% were female, and the mean age was approximately 37 years. Before enrollment, patients had received standard therapy of radiotherapy alone, temozolomide alone, or radiochemotherapy with temozolomide; most received the combination. Peripheral blood samples were drawn at six visits, namely V03 (baseline), V05, V07, V10, V12 and V13. Longitudinal TCRB deep sequencing was performed for about 25 treated patients wherever samples were available for exploratory analyses. Findings and caveats that apply to the study as a whole: No apparent relationship was observed between pseudoprogression and alterations in the top peripheral T cell clonotypes detected by TCRB sequencing. Selection of PBMC samples for TCRB deep sequencing was based on availability. It was noted by the authors that analyses of patient blood samples could not be reproduced owing to sample limitations. Across multiple MHC alleles, vaccine-induced immune responses were seen in 90% to 95% of patients.

Comments on this clone: The target of this receptor is not known. The record has no base qualities; no much larger clone is one base away.

Trimming leaves V shorter by 2 bases and J shorter by 3 bases, with the junction holding 1 base beyond the gene matches. The germline V gene specifies SGHRS as CDR1 and YFSETQ as CDR2. From cysteine to phenylalanine, the CDR3 is 14 amino acids long. CDR3 DNA is the only sequence kept; it has 42 bases, read in frame from the first base. The time point label corresponds to: baseline, week 1 (first vaccination visit). Per the publication, the treatment or condition label means: pre-vaccination baseline after standard-of-care therapy. All donors had newly diagnosed IDH1-mutant astrocytomas of WHO grade 3 or 4 that showed loss of nuclear ATRX. The samples were drawn from NOA16, a multicentre, single-arm, open-label phase I trial in Germany that tested a mutant IDH1 peptide vaccine in humans for the first time. For immunogenicity testing, the blood drawn at visit V03 was used as the baseline sample. The DNeasy Blood and Tissue Kit was used to extract genomic DNA from EDTA blood for TCRB sequencing.

Library method: the immunoSEQ multiplex PCR assay. Rearranged TCR beta chain sequences were amplified with the hsTCRB Kit following the manufacturer's protocol. Sequencing of TCRB libraries was carried out on an Illumina MiSeq. Per the source publication's procedure: The kit vendor's proprietary platform handled demultiplexing, trimming and gene mapping. As stored in TCRdb, this immuneACCESS dataset retains in-frame rearrangements with V and J assigned. A fraction of the clones does not appear; measured against another copy, unresolved V genes explain less than half of the discrepancy, and the remainder lacks a known reason. That table supplies the V and J calls and clone size; D and trimming were determined from the DNA. The sample yields tens of thousands of clones; 70% to 80% were counted once. Less than 2% of the sample is held by the ten biggest clonotypes.

Here the chain combines TRBV5-1 and TRBJ2-2; TRBD2 fits 7 bases in the junction. This sample comprised PBMCs, obtained from a glioma patient treated with radiotherapy, temozolomide or both. This receptor was taken from a woman in her thirties or forties with glioma. The DNA sequence is as follows: TGCGCCAGCAGCTTTCGGGGGGACACCGGGGAGCTGTTTTTT. This encodes CASSFRGDTGELFF.